This record looks at one T cell receptor (beta chain) sequence and its context. Its specificity is not known. Assay used: immunoSEQ multiplex PCR; TCRdb lists only in-frame clones, some missing. The data contain about 120,000 clones, over 80% of them singletons. This sample was taken from a study of graft-versus-host responses after intestinal transplantation. Background on the study: Recipients across the board were started on anti-thymocyte globulin induction, then kept on tacrolimus and steroids for about 3 years.

Looked up from germline, CDR1 is MNHEY and CDR2 is SVGAGI. This CDR3 comprises 14 residues. Trimming took 2 bases from V and 1 from J, leaving 8 bases between them. Notes on the study in general: Analysis identified GvH clones in recipient marrow, with some appearing first in ileum or blood.

The chain is built from TRBV6-5 and TRBJ2-5; possibly TRBD2 for D (5 bases). This material consisted of unstimulated CD4+ T cells sorted from spleen or lymph node cells, taken before intestinal transplant. The receptor was derived from a human donor who received an intestinal transplant. CDR3 DNA sequence: TGTGCCAGCAGTTACAGGAGGATCCAAGAGACCCAGTACTTC. This sequence encodes CASSYRRIQETQYF.